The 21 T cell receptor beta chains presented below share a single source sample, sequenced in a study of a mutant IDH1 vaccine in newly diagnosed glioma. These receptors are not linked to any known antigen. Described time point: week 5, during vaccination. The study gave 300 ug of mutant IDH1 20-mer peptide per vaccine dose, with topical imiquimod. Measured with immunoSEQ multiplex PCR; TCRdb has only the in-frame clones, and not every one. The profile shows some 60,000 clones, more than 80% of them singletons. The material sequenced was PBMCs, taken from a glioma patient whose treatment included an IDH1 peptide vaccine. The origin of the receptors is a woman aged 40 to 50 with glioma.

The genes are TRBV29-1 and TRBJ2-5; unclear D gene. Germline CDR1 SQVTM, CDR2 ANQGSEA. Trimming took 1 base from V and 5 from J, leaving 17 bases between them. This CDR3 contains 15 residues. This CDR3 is CSVEAVEFSLETQYF. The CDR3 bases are TGCAGCGTTGAAGCGGTAGAATTTAGTCTGGAGACCCAGTACTTC.

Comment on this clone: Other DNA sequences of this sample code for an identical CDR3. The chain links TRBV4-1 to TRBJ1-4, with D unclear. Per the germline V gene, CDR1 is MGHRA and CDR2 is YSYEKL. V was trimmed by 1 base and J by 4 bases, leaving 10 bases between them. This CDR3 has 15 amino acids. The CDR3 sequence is CASSQAGSGNEKLFF. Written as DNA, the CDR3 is TGCGCCAGCAGCCAAGCGGGCTCCGGTAATGAAAAACTGTTTTTT.

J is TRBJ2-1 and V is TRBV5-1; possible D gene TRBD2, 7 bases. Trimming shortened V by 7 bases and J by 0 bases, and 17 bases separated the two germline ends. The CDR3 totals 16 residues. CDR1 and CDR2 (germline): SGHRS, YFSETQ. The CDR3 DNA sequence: TGCGCCAGCTGCACGGGGGGCGCCTTCTCCTACAATGAGCAGTTCTTC. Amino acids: CASCTGGAFSYNEQFF. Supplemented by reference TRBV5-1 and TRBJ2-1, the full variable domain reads KAGVTQTPRYLIKTRGQQVTLSCSPISGHRSVSWYQQTPGQGLQFLFEYFSETQRNKGNFPGRFSGRQFSNSRSEMNVSTLELGDSALYLCASCTGGAFSYNEQFFGPGTRLTVL.

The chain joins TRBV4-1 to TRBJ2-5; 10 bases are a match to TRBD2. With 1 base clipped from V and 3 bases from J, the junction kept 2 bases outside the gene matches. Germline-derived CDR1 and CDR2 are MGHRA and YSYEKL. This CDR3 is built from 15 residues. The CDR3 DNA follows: TGCGCCAGCAGCCAAGTGGGACTAGCGAAAGAGACCCAGTACTTC. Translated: CASSQVGLAKETQYF.

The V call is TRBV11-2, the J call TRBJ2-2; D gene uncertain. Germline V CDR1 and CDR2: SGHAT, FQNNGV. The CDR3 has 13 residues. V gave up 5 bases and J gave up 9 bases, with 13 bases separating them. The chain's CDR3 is CASSHPGYRELFF. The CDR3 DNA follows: TGTGCCAGCAGCCACCCGGGCTACCGGGAGCTGTTTTTT.

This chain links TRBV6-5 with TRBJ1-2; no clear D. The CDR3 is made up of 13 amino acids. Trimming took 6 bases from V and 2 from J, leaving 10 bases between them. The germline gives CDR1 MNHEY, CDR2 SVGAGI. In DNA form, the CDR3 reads TGTGCCAGCAGGGACCACACAAACTATGGCTACACCTTC. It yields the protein CASRDHTNYGYTF.

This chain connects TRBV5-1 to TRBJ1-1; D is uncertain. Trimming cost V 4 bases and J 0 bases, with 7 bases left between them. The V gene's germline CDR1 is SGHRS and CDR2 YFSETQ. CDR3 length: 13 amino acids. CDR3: CASSPDLNTEAFF. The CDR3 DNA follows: TGCGCCAGCAGCCCGGACTTGAACACTGAAGCTTTCTTT.

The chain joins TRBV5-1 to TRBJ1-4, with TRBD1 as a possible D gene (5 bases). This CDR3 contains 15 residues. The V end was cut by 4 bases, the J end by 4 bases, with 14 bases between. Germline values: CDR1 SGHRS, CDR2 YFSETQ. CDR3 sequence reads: CASSPGGAINEKLFF. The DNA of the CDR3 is TGCGCCAGCAGCCCGGGCGGGGCAATTAATGAAAAACTGTTTTTT.

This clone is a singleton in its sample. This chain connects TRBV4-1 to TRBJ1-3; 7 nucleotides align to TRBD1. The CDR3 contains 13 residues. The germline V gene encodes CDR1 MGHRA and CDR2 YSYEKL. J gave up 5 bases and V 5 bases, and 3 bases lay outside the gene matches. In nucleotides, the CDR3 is TGCGCCAGCAGCGAGACAGGGAGAAACACCATATATTTT. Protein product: CASSETGRNTIYF.

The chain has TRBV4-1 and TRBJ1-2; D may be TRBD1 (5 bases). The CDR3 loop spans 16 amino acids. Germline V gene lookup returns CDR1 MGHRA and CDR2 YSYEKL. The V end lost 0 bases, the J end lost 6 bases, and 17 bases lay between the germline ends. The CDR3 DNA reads TGCGCCAGCAGCCAAGAGGGTGTGCAGGGCGGCCATGGCTACACCTTC. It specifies CASSQEGVQGGHGYTF.

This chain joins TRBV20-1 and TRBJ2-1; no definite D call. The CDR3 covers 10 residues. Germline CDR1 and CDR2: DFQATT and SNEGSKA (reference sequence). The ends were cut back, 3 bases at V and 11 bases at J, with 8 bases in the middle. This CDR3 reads CSARIDQQFF. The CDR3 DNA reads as TGCAGTGCTAGGATTGACCAGCAGTTCTTC.

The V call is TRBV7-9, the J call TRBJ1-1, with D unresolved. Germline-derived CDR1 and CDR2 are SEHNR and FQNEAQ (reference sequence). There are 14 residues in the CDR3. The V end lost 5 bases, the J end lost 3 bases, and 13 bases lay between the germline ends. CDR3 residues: CASSPAGRDTEAFF. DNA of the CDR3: TGTGCCAGCAGCCCCGCGGGGAGGGACACTGAAGCTTTCTTT.

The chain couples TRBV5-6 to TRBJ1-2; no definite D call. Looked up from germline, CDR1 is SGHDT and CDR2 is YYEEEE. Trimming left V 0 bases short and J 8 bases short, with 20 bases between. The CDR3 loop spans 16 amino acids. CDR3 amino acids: CASSLGLQHLKWGYTF. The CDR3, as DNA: TGTGCCAGCAGCTTGGGCCTTCAGCACTTAAAATGGGGCTACACCTTC.

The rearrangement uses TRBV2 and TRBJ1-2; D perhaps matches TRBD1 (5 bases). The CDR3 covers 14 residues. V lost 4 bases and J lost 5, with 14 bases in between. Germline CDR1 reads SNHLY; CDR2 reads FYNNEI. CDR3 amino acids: CASSVGAHGYGYTF. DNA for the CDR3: TGTGCCAGCAGTGTAGGGGCCCATGGGTATGGCTACACCTTC.

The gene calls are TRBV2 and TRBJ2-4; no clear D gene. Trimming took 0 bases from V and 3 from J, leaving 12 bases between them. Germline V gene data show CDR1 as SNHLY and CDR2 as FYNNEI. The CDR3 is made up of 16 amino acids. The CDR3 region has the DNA TGTGCCAGCAGTGAAGCGCAAATTCCAGGCAAAAACATTCAGTACTTC. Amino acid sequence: CASSEAQIPGKNIQYF.

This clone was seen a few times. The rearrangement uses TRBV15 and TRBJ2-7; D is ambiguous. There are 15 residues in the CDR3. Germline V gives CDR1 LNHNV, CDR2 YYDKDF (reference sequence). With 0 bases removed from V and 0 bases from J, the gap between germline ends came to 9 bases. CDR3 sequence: CATSRDRSNSYEQYF. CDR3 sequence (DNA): TGTGCCACCAGCAGAGATCGTTCCAACTCCTACGAGCAGTACTTC.

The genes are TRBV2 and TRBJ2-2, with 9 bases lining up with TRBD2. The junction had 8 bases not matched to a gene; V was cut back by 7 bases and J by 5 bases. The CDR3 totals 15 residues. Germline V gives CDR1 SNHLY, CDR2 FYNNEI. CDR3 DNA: TGTGCCAGCAAGAACAGCGGGGGGTTAACCGGGGAGCTGTTTTTT. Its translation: CASKNSGGLTGELFF.

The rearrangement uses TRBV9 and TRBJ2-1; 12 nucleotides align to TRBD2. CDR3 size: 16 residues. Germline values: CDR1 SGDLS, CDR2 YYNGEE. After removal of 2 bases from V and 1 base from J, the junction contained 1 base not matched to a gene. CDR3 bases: TGTGCCAGCAGCGTGACTAGCGGGAGTTCCTACAATGAGCAGTTCTTC. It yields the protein CASSVTSGSSYNEQFF.

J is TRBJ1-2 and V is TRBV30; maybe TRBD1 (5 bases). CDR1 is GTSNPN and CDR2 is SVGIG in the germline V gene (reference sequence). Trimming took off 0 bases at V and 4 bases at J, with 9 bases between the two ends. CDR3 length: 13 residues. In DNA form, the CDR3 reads TGTGCCTGGAGTGTGGAGGGGCTCTATGGCTACACCTTC. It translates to CAWSVEGLYGYTF.

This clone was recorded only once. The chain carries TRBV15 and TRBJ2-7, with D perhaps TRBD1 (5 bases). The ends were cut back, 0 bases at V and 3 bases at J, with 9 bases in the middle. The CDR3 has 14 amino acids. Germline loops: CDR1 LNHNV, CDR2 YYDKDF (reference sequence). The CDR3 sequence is CATSREGVGYEQYF. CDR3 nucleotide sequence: TGTGCCACCAGCAGAGAAGGGGTGGGCTACGAGCAGTACTTC.

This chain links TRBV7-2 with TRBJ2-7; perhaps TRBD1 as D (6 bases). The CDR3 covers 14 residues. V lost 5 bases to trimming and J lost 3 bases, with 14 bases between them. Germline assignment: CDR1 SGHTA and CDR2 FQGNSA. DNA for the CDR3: TGTGCCAGCAGCACCCCAGGGACAATCTACGAGCAGTACTTC. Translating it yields CASSTPGTIYEQYF.